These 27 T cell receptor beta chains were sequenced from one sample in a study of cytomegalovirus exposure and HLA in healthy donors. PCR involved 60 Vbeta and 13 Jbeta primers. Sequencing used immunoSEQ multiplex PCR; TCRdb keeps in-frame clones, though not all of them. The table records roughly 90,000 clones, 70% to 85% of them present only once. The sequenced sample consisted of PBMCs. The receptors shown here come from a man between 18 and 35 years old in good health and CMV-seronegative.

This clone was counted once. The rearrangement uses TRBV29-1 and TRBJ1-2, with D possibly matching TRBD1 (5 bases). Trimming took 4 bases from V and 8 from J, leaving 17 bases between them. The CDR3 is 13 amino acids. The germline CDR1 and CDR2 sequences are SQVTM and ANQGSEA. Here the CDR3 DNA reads TGCAGCGTTGGCGGGACCGTCTTCGGGGGCTACACCTTC. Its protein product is CSVGGTVFGGYTF.

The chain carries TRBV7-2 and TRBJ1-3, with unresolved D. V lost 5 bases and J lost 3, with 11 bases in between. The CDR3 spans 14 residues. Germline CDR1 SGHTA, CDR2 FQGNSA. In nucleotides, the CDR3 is TGTGCCAGCAGCCAAGAGCCTAGTGGAAACACCATATATTTT. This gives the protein CASSQEPSGNTIYF.

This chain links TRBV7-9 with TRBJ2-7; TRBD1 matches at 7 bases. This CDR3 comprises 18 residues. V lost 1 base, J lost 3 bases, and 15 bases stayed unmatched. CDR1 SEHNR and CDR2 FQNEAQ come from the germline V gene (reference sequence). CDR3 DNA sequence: TGTGCCAGCAGCTTAGTCGGAGACCGGGACAGTCTACGCTACGAGCAGTACTTC. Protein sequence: CASSLVGDRDSLRYEQYF.

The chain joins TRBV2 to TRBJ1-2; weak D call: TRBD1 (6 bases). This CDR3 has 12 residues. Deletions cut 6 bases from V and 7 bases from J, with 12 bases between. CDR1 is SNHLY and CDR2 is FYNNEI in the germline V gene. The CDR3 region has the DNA TGTGCCAGCAGGTCCCAAGGGGGTGGCTACACCTTC. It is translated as CASRSQGGGYTF. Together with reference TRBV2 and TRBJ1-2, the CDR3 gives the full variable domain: EPEVTQTPSHQVTQMGQEVILRCVPISNHLYFYWYRQILGQKVEFLVSFYNNEISEKSEIFDDQFSVERPDGSNFTLKIRSTKLEDSAMYFCASRSQGGGYTFGSGTRLTVV.

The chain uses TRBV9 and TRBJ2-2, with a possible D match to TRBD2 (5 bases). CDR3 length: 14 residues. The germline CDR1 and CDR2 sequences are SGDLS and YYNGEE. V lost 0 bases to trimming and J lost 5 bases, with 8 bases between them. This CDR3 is CASSVAGSTGELFF. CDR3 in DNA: TGTGCCAGCAGCGTAGCGGGGTCGACCGGGGAGCTGTTTTTT.

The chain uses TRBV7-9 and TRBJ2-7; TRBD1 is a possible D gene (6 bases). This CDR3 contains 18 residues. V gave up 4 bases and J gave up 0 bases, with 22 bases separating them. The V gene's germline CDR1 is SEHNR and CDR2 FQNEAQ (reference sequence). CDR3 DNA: TGTGCCAGCAGCTACACACCGCAGACAGGAGCGTCCTCCTACGAGCAGTACTTC. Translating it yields CASSYTPQTGASSYEQYF.

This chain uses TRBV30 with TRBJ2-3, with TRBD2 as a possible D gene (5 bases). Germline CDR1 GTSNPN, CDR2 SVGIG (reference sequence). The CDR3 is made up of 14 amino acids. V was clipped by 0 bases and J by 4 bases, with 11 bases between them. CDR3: CAWSVMSGADTQYF. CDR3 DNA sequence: TGTGCCTGGAGTGTGATGAGCGGCGCAGATACGCAGTATTTT.

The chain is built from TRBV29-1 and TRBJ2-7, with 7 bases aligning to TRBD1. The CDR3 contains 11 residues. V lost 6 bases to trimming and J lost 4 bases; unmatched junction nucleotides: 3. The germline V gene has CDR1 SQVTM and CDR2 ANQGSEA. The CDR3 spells CSVGTDYEQYF. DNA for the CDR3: TGCAGCGTGGGGACAGATTACGAGCAGTACTTC.

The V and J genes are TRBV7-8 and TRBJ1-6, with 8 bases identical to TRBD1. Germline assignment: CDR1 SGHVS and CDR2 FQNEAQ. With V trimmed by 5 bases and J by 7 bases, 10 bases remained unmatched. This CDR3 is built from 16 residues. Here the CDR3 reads CASSQHRQGWNSPLHF. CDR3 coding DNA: TGTGCCAGCAGCCAACACCGACAGGGGTGGAATTCACCCCTCCACTTT.

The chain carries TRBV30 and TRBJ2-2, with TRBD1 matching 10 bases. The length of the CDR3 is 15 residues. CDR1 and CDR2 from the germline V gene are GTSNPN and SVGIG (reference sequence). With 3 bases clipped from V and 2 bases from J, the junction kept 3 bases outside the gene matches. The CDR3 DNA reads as TGTGCCTGGAGGAGGACAGGGGGTAACACCGGGGAGCTGTTTTTT. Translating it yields CAWRRTGGNTGELFF. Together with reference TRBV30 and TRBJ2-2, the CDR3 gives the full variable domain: SQTIHQWPATLVQPVGSPLSLECTVEGTSNPNLYWYRQAAGRGLQLLFYSVGIGQISSEVPQNLSASRPQDRQFILSSKKLLLSDSGFYLCAWRRTGGNTGELFFGEGSRLTVL.

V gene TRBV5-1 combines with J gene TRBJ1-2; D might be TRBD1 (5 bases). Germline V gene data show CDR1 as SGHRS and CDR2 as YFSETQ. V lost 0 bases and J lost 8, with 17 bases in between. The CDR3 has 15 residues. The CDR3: CASSLDRGGLRGYTF. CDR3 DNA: TGCGCCAGCAGCTTGGACCGGGGGGGGTTGCGGGGCTACACCTTC.

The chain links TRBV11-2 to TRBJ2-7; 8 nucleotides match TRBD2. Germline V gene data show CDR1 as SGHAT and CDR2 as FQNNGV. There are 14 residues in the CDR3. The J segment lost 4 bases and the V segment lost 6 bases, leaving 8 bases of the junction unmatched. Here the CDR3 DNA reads TGTGCCAGCAGTCTAGCGGGTGAGCATTACGAGCAGTACTTC. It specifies CASSLAGEHYEQYF. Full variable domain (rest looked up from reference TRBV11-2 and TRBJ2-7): EAGVAQSPRYKIIEKRQSVAFWCNPISGHATLYWYQQILGQGPKLLIQFQNNGVVDDSQLPKDRFSAERLKGVDSTLKIQPAKLEDSAVYLCASSLAGEHYEQYFGPGTRLTVT.

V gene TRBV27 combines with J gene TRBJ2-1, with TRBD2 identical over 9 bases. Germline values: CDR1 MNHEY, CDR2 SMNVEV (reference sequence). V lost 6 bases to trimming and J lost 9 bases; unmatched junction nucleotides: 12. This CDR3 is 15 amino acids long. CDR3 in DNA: TGTGCCAGCAGCGGGACTAGCCCCACTTTAAGTGAGCAGTTCTTC. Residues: CASSGTSPTLSEQFF.

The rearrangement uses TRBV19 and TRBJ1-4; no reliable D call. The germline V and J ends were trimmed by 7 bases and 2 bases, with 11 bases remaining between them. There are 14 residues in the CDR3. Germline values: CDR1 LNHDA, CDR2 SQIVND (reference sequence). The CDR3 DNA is TGTGCCAGTAAGAAAAGGGAGACTAATGAAAAACTGTTTTTT. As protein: CASKKRETNEKLFF. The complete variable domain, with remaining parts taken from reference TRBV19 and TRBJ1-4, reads DGGITQSPKYLFRKEGQNVTLSCEQNLNHDAMYWYRQDPGQGLRLIYYSQIVNDFQKGDIAEGYSVSREKKESFPLTVTSAQKNPTAFYLCASKKRETNEKLFFGSGTQLSVL.

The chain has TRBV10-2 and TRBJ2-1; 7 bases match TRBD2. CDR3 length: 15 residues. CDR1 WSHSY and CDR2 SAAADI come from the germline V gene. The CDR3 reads CAADYGGSSYNEQFF. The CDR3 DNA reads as TGCGCAGCAGATTACGGCGGGAGCTCCTACAATGAGCAGTTCTTC.

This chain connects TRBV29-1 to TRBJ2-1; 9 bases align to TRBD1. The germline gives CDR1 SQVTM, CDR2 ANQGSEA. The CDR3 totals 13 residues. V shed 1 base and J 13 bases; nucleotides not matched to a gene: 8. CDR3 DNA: TGCAGCGTTGAAGGGGTGGGGACAGGGTCCCAGTTCTTC. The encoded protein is CSVEGVGTGSQFF.

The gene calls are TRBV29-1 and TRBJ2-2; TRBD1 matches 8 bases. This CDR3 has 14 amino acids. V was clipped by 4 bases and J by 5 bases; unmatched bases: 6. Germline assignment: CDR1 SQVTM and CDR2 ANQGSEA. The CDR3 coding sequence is TGCAGCGTTGCAATGACAGGGGCTACCGGGGAGCTGTTTTTT. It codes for CSVAMTGATGELFF.

CDR3 DNA sequence: TGTGCCAGCAGTTACGGCGGCGCTTCCTACGAGCAGTACTTC. It encodes CASSYGGASYEQYF. V is TRBV6-6 and J is TRBJ2-7; D is uncertain. Germline lookup yields CDR1 MNHNY and CDR2 SVGAGI (reference sequence). This CDR3 comprises 14 residues. Between the trimmed V and J ends, which lost 2 bases and 1 base, there was a span of 9 bases.

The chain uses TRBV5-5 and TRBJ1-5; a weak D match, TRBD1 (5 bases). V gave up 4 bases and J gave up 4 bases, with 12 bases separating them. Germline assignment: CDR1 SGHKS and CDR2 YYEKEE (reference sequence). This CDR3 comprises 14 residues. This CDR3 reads CASSADISNQPQHF. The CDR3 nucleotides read TGTGCCAGCAGCGCGGACATCTCGAATCAGCCCCAGCATTTT.

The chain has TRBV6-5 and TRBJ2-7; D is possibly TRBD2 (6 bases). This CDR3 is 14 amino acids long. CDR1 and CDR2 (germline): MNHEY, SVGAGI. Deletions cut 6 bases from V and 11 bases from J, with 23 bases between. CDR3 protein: CASSRAGTPRREYF. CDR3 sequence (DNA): TGTGCCAGCAGCCGAGCCGGGACTCCGAGGAGGGAGTACTTC.

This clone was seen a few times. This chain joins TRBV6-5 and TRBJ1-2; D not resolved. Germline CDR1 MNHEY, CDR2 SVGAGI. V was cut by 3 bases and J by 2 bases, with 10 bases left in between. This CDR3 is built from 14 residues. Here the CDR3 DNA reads TGTGCCAGCAGTTATTCCTACGGGAACTATGGCTACACCTTC. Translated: CASSYSYGNYGYTF.

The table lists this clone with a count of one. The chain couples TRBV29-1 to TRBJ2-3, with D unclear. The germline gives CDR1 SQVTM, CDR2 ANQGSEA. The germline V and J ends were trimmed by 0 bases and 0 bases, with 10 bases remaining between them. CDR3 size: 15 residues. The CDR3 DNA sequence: TGCAGCGTTGAAGAAAGGATGACTAGCACAGATACGCAGTATTTT. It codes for CSVEERMTSTDTQYF.

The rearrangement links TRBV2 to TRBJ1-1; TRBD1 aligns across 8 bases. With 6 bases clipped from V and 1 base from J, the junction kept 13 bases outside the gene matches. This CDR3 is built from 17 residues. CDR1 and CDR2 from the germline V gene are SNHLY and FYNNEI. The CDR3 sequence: CASRSYGAGTGNTEAFF. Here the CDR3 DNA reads TGTGCCAGCAGATCATATGGTGCCGGGACAGGGAACACTGAAGCTTTCTTT.

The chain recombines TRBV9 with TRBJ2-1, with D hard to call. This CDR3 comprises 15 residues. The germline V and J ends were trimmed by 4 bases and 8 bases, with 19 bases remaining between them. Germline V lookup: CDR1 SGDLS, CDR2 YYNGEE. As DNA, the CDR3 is TGTGCCAGCAGCCCAGTTGCCAGGAATGGGCATGAGCAGTTCTTC. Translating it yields CASSPVARNGHEQFF.

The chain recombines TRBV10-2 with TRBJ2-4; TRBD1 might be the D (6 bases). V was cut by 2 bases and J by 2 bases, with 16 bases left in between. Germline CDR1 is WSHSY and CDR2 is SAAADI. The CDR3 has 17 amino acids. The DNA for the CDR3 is TGCGCCAGCAGTGAGGGGGCGACAGGCCGGCCCAAAAACATTCAGTACTTC. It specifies CASSEGATGRPKNIQYF.

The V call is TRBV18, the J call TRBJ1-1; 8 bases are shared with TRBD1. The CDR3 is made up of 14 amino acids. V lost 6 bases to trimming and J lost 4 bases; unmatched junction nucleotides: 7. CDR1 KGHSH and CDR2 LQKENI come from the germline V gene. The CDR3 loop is CASSPGGWSTEAFF. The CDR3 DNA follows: TGTGCCAGCTCGCCAGGGGGCTGGAGCACTGAAGCTTTCTTT.

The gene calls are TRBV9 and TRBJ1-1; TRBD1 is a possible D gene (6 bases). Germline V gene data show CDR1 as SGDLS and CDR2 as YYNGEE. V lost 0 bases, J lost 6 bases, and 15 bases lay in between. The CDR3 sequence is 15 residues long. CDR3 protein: CASSVATGMGSEAFF. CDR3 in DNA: TGTGCCAGCAGCGTAGCTACAGGGATGGGGTCTGAAGCTTTCTTT.